Listed below are T cell receptor beta chains from one sample, sequenced in a study of CD8+ T cells in alopecia areata. The assay was immunoSEQ multiplex PCR, and TCRdb's table has in-frame clones only and misses some. The sample contains around 150,000 clones, under 70% of which appear only once. This sample comprised CD4+ T cells sorted from blood, obtained at week 4, from a patient treated with tofacitinib. The source is a human donor with alopecia areata. Each CDR3 is given with its conserved first and last residue. Each record gives: clone size, J gene, V gene, D gene, CDR3 DNA, CDR3 protein. D genes are given only for firm matches. The size entry is marked missing in some rows and otherwise reads once, few, many or a size class.

clone size: NA
J gene: TRBJ2-5
V gene: TRBV9
D gene: TRBD2
CDR3 DNA: TGTGCCAGCAGCGTTGGGACTAGCGGGGCTCAAGAGACCCAGTACTTC
CDR3 protein: CASSVGTSGAQETQYF

clone size: few
J gene: TRBJ1-4
V gene: TRBV18
D gene: TRBD1
CDR3 DNA: TGTGCCAGCTCACCGGACAGGGCGGACGAAAAACTGTTTTTT
CDR3 protein: CASSPDRADEKLFF

clone size: NA
J gene: TRBJ2-7
V gene: TRBV9
D gene: NA
CDR3 DNA: TGTGCCAGCAGCGTAGTCCCTAGTTCCTACGAGCAGTACTTC
CDR3 protein: CASSVVPSSYEQYF

clone size: NA
J gene: TRBJ2-3
V gene: TRBV5-1
D gene: NA
CDR3 DNA: TGCGCCAGCAGCGGCGGGGCGGCCACAGATACGCAGTATTTT
CDR3 protein: CASSGGAATDTQYF

clone size: NA
J gene: TRBJ1-4
V gene: TRBV4-1
D gene: NA
CDR3 DNA: TGCGCCAGCAGCCTTACTGACAGCTTAGTGGGGGAAAAACTGTTTTTT
CDR3 protein: CASSLTDSLVGEKLFF

clone size: NA
J gene: TRBJ1-2
V gene: TRBV30
D gene: TRBD1
CDR3 DNA: TGTGCCTGGCGGACAGGGGGCGACTATGGCTACACCTTC
CDR3 protein: CAWRTGGDYGYTF

clone size: NA
J gene: TRBJ2-7
V gene: TRBV6-5
D gene: NA
CDR3 DNA: TGTGCCAGCAGTAATAACAGGCGCTCCTACGAGCAGTACTTC
CDR3 protein: CASSNNRRSYEQYF

clone size: NA
J gene: TRBJ1-2
V gene: TRBV7-2
D gene: NA
CDR3 DNA: TGTGCCAGCAGCTTCCCCAACTATGGCTACACCTTC
CDR3 protein: CASSFPNYGYTF

clone size: NA
J gene: TRBJ2-6
V gene: TRBV18
D gene: NA
CDR3 DNA: TGTGCCAGCTCACCTGTCCCAGGGCAGCCGGGGGCCAACGTCCTGACTTTC
CDR3 protein: CASSPVPGQPGANVLTF

clone size: NA
J gene: TRBJ2-5
V gene: TRBV29-1
D gene: NA
CDR3 DNA: TGCAGCACCCTGGGGGGCGGCCAAGAGACCCAGTACTTC
CDR3 protein: CSTLGGGQETQYF

clone size: NA
J gene: TRBJ2-7
V gene: TRBV18
D gene: NA
CDR3 DNA: TGTGCCAGCTCCCCTGGCGGGGCTACCTACGAGCAGTACTTC
CDR3 protein: CASSPGGATYEQYF

clone size: NA
J gene: TRBJ2-6
V gene: TRBV14
D gene: NA
CDR3 DNA: TGTGCCAGCAGCCAAGCCGGGTCCGGGGCCAACGTCCTGACTTTC
CDR3 protein: CASSQAGSGANVLTF

clone size: once
J gene: TRBJ2-3
V gene: TRBV30
D gene: NA
CDR3 DNA: TGTGCCTGGAGTGCAGCTAGCACAGATACGCAGTATTTT
CDR3 protein: CAWSAASTDTQYF

clone size: few
J gene: TRBJ2-3
V gene: TRBV5-4
D gene: TRBD2
CDR3 DNA: TGTGCCAGCAGCTCCACGGGGGGGGAAGATACGCAGTATTTT
CDR3 protein: CASSSTGGEDTQYF

clone size: NA
J gene: TRBJ1-2
V gene: TRBV30
D gene: NA
CDR3 DNA: TGTGCCTGGAGAGGGGCCTCTGGCTACACCTTC
CDR3 protein: CAWRGASGYTF

clone size: NA
J gene: TRBJ2-3
V gene: TRBV5-1
D gene: NA
CDR3 DNA: TGCGCCAGCAGCCCGCGGGACATCTCAGATACGCAGTATTTT
CDR3 protein: CASSPRDISDTQYF

clone size: NA
J gene: TRBJ2-3
V gene: TRBV29-1
D gene: NA
CDR3 DNA: TGCAGCGTTGAACCCGTAGGGTTTGGCACAGATACGCAGTATTTT
CDR3 protein: CSVEPVGFGTDTQYF

clone size: NA
J gene: TRBJ1-3
V gene: TRBV9
D gene: TRBD1
CDR3 DNA: TGTGCCAGCAGCGCCGGGACAGGGTTTGGAAACACCATATATTTT
CDR3 protein: CASSAGTGFGNTIYF

clone size: NA
J gene: TRBJ2-1
V gene: TRBV29-1
D gene: NA
CDR3 DNA: TGCAGCGTTCCCCTCGGGACACAATCCTACAATGAGCAGTTCTTC
CDR3 protein: CSVPLGTQSYNEQFF

clone size: few
J gene: TRBJ2-3
V gene: TRBV12-5
D gene: NA
CDR3 DNA: TGTGCTAGTGGTTTGACAGGTAGCACAGATACGCAGTATTTT
CDR3 protein: CASGLTGSTDTQYF

clone size: NA
J gene: TRBJ2-4
V gene: TRBV15
D gene: NA
CDR3 DNA: TGTGCCACCAGCGTGACAGAGAAAAACATTCAGTACTTC
CDR3 protein: CATSVTEKNIQYF

clone size: NA
J gene: TRBJ2-2
V gene: TRBV19
D gene: NA
CDR3 DNA: TGTGCCAGCAGATTGATTACGAGTCGGAGGACCGGGGAGCTGTTTTTT
CDR3 protein: CASRLITSRRTGELFF

clone size: NA
J gene: TRBJ2-7
V gene: TRBV10-3
D gene: NA
CDR3 DNA: TGTGCCATCAGTGATAACTACGAGCAGTACTTC
CDR3 protein: CAISDNYEQYF

clone size: NA
J gene: TRBJ1-1
V gene: TRBV6-5
D gene: NA
CDR3 DNA: TGTGCCAGCAGTTACTCAGGACCTTTGACCACTGAAGCTTTCTTT
CDR3 protein: CASSYSGPLTTEAFF

clone size: NA
J gene: TRBJ1-2
V gene: TRBV11-2
D gene: NA
CDR3 DNA: TGTGCCAGCAGCTTAGAGTCCCGGGGGAACTATGGCTACACCTTC
CDR3 protein: CASSLESRGNYGYTF